These T cell receptor beta chains were read from a single sample in a study of cytomegalovirus exposure and HLA in healthy donors. Sequenced by immunoSEQ multiplex PCR; TCRdb stores in-frame clones only, minus some. The profile shows about 120,000 clones, about 74% of them singletons. Sequenced sample: PBMCs. These receptors originate from a female donor in good health and CMV-seronegative. The CDR3 runs from the conserved cysteine through the conserved F or W. The order of the fields is J gene, D gene, clone size, V gene, CDR3 DNA, CDR3 protein. The D gene is left open where the match is weak. For some rows the clone size is stated as once, few or many, or as a class when expanded; others skip it.

j_call: TRBJ2-4; d_call: NA; clone_size: NA; v_call: TRBV4-1; cdr3_nt: TGCGCCAGCAGCTTACACGGGGAGAACATTCAGTACTTC; cdr3_aa: CASSLHGENIQYF
j_call: TRBJ1-2; d_call: NA; clone_size: few; v_call: TRBV7-2; cdr3_nt: TGTGCCAGCAGCCATGACAGGTTGAATGGCTACACCTTC; cdr3_aa: CASSHDRLNGYTF
j_call: TRBJ1-5; d_call: NA; clone_size: few; v_call: TRBV10-2; cdr3_nt: TGCGCCAGCAGTGAGTTGGGGGCGGAGCAGCCCCAGCATTTT; cdr3_aa: CASSELGAEQPQHF
j_call: TRBJ1-5; d_call: NA; clone_size: NA; v_call: TRBV5-6; cdr3_nt: TGTGCCAGCAGCTTTGAGGGTCAGCCCCAGCATTTT; cdr3_aa: CASSFEGQPQHF
j_call: TRBJ2-2; d_call: TRBD1; clone_size: NA; v_call: TRBV7-2; cdr3_nt: TGTGCCAGCAGTACCACCGGGACAGGGGCCGGGGAGCTGTTTTTT; cdr3_aa: CASSTTGTGAGELFF
j_call: TRBJ2-1; d_call: NA; clone_size: few; v_call: TRBV7-9; cdr3_nt: TGTGCCAGCAGGGGAGGTGGAAACAATGAGCAGTTCTTC; cdr3_aa: CASRGGGNNEQFF
j_call: TRBJ1-2; d_call: NA; clone_size: NA; v_call: TRBV2; cdr3_nt: TGTGCCAGCAGTGAGGGGGCCGGGGCACGAGATGGCTACACCTTC; cdr3_aa: CASSEGAGARDGYTF
j_call: TRBJ2-5; d_call: NA; clone_size: few; v_call: TRBV5-8; cdr3_nt: TGTGCCAGCAGCTCCAACTATGTATCGGGGACATACTTC; cdr3_aa: CASSSNYVSGTYF
j_call: TRBJ1-4; d_call: NA; clone_size: NA; v_call: TRBV30; cdr3_nt: TGTGCCTGGAGTGTAATCGTTAATGAAAAACTGTTTTTT; cdr3_aa: CAWSVIVNEKLFF
j_call: TRBJ1-4; d_call: NA; clone_size: NA; v_call: TRBV5-5; cdr3_nt: TGTGCCAGCAGCGTTGTCCCGGGGAACGATGAAAAACTGTTTTTT; cdr3_aa: CASSVVPGNDEKLFF
j_call: TRBJ2-4; d_call: NA; clone_size: once; v_call: TRBV19; cdr3_nt: TGTGCCAGTAGTATCCAGGGAACGCAAAACATTCAGTACTTC; cdr3_aa: CASSIQGTQNIQYF
j_call: TRBJ2-3; d_call: NA; clone_size: once; v_call: TRBV7-7; cdr3_nt: TGTGCTAGCAGCGCATCGCCGGGGAACACAGATACGCAGTATTTT; cdr3_aa: CASSASPGNTDTQYF
j_call: TRBJ2-1; d_call: TRBD2; clone_size: NA; v_call: TRBV7-3; cdr3_nt: TGTGCCAGCAGCTTAACGTTGGCGGGGGGGCCTCGGGAGCAGTTCTTC; cdr3_aa: CASSLTLAGGPREQFF
j_call: TRBJ2-1; d_call: TRBD2; clone_size: NA; v_call: TRBV7-2; cdr3_nt: TGTGCCAGCAGCGGTAGCGGGGGGGCCAAGGATGAGCAGTTCTTC; cdr3_aa: CASSGSGGAKDEQFF
j_call: TRBJ1-5; d_call: NA; clone_size: NA; v_call: TRBV13; cdr3_nt: TGTGCCAGCAGCCCGGGTTTCAATCAGCCCCAGCATTTT; cdr3_aa: CASSPGFNQPQHF
j_call: TRBJ1-1; d_call: TRBD1; clone_size: NA; v_call: TRBV7-9; cdr3_nt: TGTGCCAGCAGTATACCGGGACAGGGGGCTACTGAAGCTTTCTTT; cdr3_aa: CASSIPGQGATEAFF
j_call: TRBJ1-2; d_call: TRBD1; clone_size: NA; v_call: TRBV5-4; cdr3_nt: TGTGCCAGCAGCTTTCTGGGACAGGGATCCTCCTACACCTTC; cdr3_aa: CASSFLGQGSSYTF
j_call: TRBJ2-7; d_call: TRBD1; clone_size: NA; v_call: TRBV15; cdr3_nt: TGTGCCACCAGCACCGGGACAGGGCCTCTTTACGAGCAGTACTTC; cdr3_aa: CATSTGTGPLYEQYF
j_call: TRBJ2-7; d_call: NA; clone_size: NA; v_call: TRBV9; cdr3_nt: TGTGCCAGCAGCGTAGCCAGGGGCTCCTACGAGCAGTACTTC; cdr3_aa: CASSVARGSYEQYF
j_call: TRBJ2-3; d_call: TRBD2; clone_size: NA; v_call: TRBV4-1; cdr3_nt: TGCGCCAGCAGCCTCGAGGGGACTAACACAGATACGCAGTATTTT; cdr3_aa: CASSLEGTNTDTQYF
j_call: TRBJ2-7; d_call: NA; clone_size: NA; v_call: TRBV19; cdr3_nt: TGTGCCAGTAGTACGAGGGGAGACCAAACGGGACAAATATACGAGCAGTACTTC; cdr3_aa: CASSTRGDQTGQIYEQYF
j_call: TRBJ1-1; d_call: NA; clone_size: NA; v_call: TRBV5-1; cdr3_nt: TGCGCCAGCAGCCTTCGCCAGATGAACACTGAAGCTTTCTTT; cdr3_aa: CASSLRQMNTEAFF
j_call: TRBJ2-4; d_call: NA; clone_size: NA; v_call: TRBV2; cdr3_nt: TGTGCCAGCAGGGCGACAGGACCCCTTGATGCAAACATTCAGTACTTC; cdr3_aa: CASRATGPLDANIQYF
j_call: TRBJ2-7; d_call: TRBD1; clone_size: NA; v_call: TRBV30; cdr3_nt: TGTGCCTGGAGCGGACAGGGGAGGCAGGAGCAGTACTTC; cdr3_aa: CAWSGQGRQEQYF
j_call: TRBJ2-2; d_call: TRBD1; clone_size: NA; v_call: TRBV18; cdr3_nt: TGTGCCAGCTCACCACCAGTCGGCGACAGGGGTTCCGGGGAGCTGTTTTTT; cdr3_aa: CASSPPVGDRGSGELFF
j_call: TRBJ2-7; d_call: TRBD1; clone_size: NA; v_call: TRBV15; cdr3_nt: TGTGCCACCAGCAGAGGCGTGAGACCATTCAGTGAGGGGGGACAGGGACCCTCCGAGCAGTACTTC; cdr3_aa: CATSRGVRPFSEGGQGPSEQYF
j_call: TRBJ1-5; d_call: NA; clone_size: NA; v_call: TRBV18; cdr3_nt: TGTGCCAGCTCACCAGGGAGGAACAATCAGCCCCAGCATTTT; cdr3_aa: CASSPGRNNQPQHF
j_call: TRBJ1-1; d_call: TRBD1; clone_size: few; v_call: TRBV2; cdr3_nt: TGTGCCAGCAGCGATGGGACAGGAGGAACTGAAGCTTTCTTT; cdr3_aa: CASSDGTGGTEAFF
j_call: TRBJ1-1; d_call: NA; clone_size: NA; v_call: TRBV12-5; cdr3_nt: TGTGCTAGTGACAATCCCGGCAGGGCTAGGCGGGCTTTCTTT; cdr3_aa: CASDNPGRARRAFF
j_call: TRBJ2-3; d_call: TRBD2; clone_size: NA; v_call: TRBV7-2; cdr3_nt: TGTGCCAGCAGCTTAGGTAGCGGGGGGGCCACAGATACGCAGTATTTT; cdr3_aa: CASSLGSGGATDTQYF
j_call: TRBJ1-6; d_call: NA; clone_size: NA; v_call: TRBV25-1; cdr3_nt: TGTGCCAGCACCCCGGGGGGCTATAATTCACCCCTCCACTTT; cdr3_aa: CASTPGGYNSPLHF
j_call: TRBJ2-2; d_call: NA; clone_size: few; v_call: TRBV13; cdr3_nt: TGTGCCAGCAGCGGCGCCACAGGGAACACCGGGGAGCTGTTTTTT; cdr3_aa: CASSGATGNTGELFF
j_call: TRBJ2-2; d_call: NA; clone_size: NA; v_call: TRBV7-3; cdr3_nt: TGTGCCAGCAGCTCAGGGGGACTGGGGACCGGGGAGCTGTTTTTT; cdr3_aa: CASSSGGLGTGELFF
j_call: TRBJ1-4; d_call: NA; clone_size: NA; v_call: TRBV6-6; cdr3_nt: TGTGCCAGCAGTAGGGGGGAAAAACTGTTTTTT; cdr3_aa: CASSRGEKLFF
j_call: TRBJ1-2; d_call: NA; clone_size: NA; v_call: TRBV20-1; cdr3_nt: TGCAATGGAGGGAATGACTATGGCTACACCTTC; cdr3_aa: CNGGNDYGYTF
j_call: TRBJ2-1; d_call: TRBD2; clone_size: NA; v_call: TRBV7-2; cdr3_nt: TGTGCCAGCAGCTCCAGGACTAGCGGGGGAACCTACAATGAGCAGTTCTTC; cdr3_aa: CASSSRTSGGTYNEQFF
j_call: TRBJ1-2; d_call: NA; clone_size: NA; v_call: TRBV9; cdr3_nt: TGTGCCAGCAGCTTATCCGGGAGTTATGGCTACACCTTC; cdr3_aa: CASSLSGSYGYTF
j_call: TRBJ2-5; d_call: NA; clone_size: NA; v_call: TRBV14; cdr3_nt: TGTGCCAGCAGCCCGGACCGACTAGATGAGACCCAGTACTTC; cdr3_aa: CASSPDRLDETQYF
j_call: TRBJ2-7; d_call: TRBD1; clone_size: once; v_call: TRBV5-1; cdr3_nt: TGCGCCAGCAGCTTGACATATCGTTCCCCGGACAGGTCCACCTACGAGCAGTACTTC; cdr3_aa: CASSLTYRSPDRSTYEQYF
j_call: TRBJ1-2; d_call: NA; clone_size: NA; v_call: TRBV19; cdr3_nt: TGTGCCGGCGGAGGTCGGGGAGGTTATGGCTACACCTTC; cdr3_aa: CAGGGRGGYGYTF
j_call: TRBJ2-7; d_call: NA; clone_size: NA; v_call: TRBV6-1; cdr3_nt: TGTGCCAGCAGTGAAGAGCTTGTCCTCTCCTACGAGCAGTACTTC; cdr3_aa: CASSEELVLSYEQYF
j_call: TRBJ2-7; d_call: NA; clone_size: NA; v_call: TRBV6-5; cdr3_nt: TGTGCCAGCAGTCCTGGGGCAGTTTACGAGCAGTACTTC; cdr3_aa: CASSPGAVYEQYF
j_call: TRBJ2-1; d_call: TRBD2; clone_size: few; v_call: TRBV4-1; cdr3_nt: TGCGCCAGCAGCCAAGATACTAGCGGGGGGTACAATGAGCAGTTCTTC; cdr3_aa: CASSQDTSGGYNEQFF
j_call: TRBJ1-2; d_call: NA; clone_size: NA; v_call: TRBV5-1; cdr3_nt: TGCGCCAGCAGCTTGGCGTTGTCGGGGGAGTCCACCTTC; cdr3_aa: CASSLALSGESTF
j_call: TRBJ2-7; d_call: TRBD1; clone_size: NA; v_call: TRBV7-2; cdr3_nt: TGTGCCAGCAGCCCTACGGATACCCGGGACAGGGGTTTTCGGGAGCAGTACTTC; cdr3_aa: CASSPTDTRDRGFREQYF
j_call: TRBJ1-2; d_call: TRBD1; clone_size: NA; v_call: TRBV4-3; cdr3_nt: TGCGCCAGCAGCCAGAAGTCCAGGGGGCCCGAATCTCCTAACTATGGCTACACCTTC; cdr3_aa: CASSQKSRGPESPNYGYTF
j_call: TRBJ2-2; d_call: TRBD2; clone_size: NA; v_call: TRBV10-3; cdr3_nt: TGTGCCATCAGTGACCCTGGACTAGCGGGGAGCACCGGGGAGCTGTTTTTT; cdr3_aa: CAISDPGLAGSTGELFF
j_call: TRBJ2-1; d_call: NA; clone_size: NA; v_call: TRBV4-3; cdr3_nt: TGCGCCAGCAGCCAAGTTGACAGCGCGCTGAGTGAGCAGTTCTTC; cdr3_aa: CASSQVDSALSEQFF
j_call: TRBJ2-5; d_call: NA; clone_size: NA; v_call: TRBV5-1; cdr3_nt: TGCGCCAGCAGCTCCGCGGATAGCCACAAAGAGACCCAGTACTTC; cdr3_aa: CASSSADSHKETQYF
j_call: TRBJ2-7; d_call: NA; clone_size: NA; v_call: TRBV7-2; cdr3_nt: TGTGCCAGCAGCCAGGTCGCGGGTTCCTACGAGCAGTACTTC; cdr3_aa: CASSQVAGSYEQYF
j_call: TRBJ1-1; d_call: NA; clone_size: once; v_call: TRBV5-1; cdr3_nt: TGCGCCAGCAGCCAGGGACAATCGAACACTGAAGCTTTCTTT; cdr3_aa: CASSQGQSNTEAFF
j_call: TRBJ1-6; d_call: NA; clone_size: NA; v_call: TRBV6-4; cdr3_nt: TGTGCCAGCAGTGACCCCACCCCAGCAGGGGAACCATATAATTCACCCCTCCACTTT; cdr3_aa: CASSDPTPAGEPYNSPLHF
j_call: TRBJ2-5; d_call: TRBD2; clone_size: NA; v_call: TRBV2; cdr3_nt: TGTGCCAGCAGTGCCGCGGCGGGGGGGACTGAGACCCAGTACTTC; cdr3_aa: CASSAAAGGTETQYF